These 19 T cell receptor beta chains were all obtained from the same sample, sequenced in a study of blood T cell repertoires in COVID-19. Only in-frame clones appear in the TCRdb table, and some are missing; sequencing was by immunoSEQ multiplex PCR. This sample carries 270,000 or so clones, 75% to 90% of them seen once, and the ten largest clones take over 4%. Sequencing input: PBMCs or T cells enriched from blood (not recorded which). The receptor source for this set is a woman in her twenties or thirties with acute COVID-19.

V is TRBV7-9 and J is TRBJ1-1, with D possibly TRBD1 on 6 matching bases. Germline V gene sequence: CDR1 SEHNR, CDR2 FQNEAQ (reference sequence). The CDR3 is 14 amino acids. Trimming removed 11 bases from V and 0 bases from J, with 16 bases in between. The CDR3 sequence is CAGIVGDMNTEAFF. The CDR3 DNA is TGTGCCGGTATTGTGGGGGACATGAACACTGAAGCTTTCTTT.

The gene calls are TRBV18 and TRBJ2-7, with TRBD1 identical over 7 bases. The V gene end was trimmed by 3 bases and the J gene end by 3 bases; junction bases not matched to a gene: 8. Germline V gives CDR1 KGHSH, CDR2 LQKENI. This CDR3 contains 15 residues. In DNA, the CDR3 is TGTGCCAGCTCACCTTATGAGACAGGGAACTACGAGCAGTACTTC. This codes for CASSPYETGNYEQYF.

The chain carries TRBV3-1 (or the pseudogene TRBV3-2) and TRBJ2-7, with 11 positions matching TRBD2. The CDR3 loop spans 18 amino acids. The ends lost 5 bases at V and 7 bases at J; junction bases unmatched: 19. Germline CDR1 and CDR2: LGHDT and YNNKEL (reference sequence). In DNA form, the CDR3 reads TGTGCCAGCAGCTCCGGGACTAGCGGCCGGGGAGCGAGTCGAGAGCAGTACTTC. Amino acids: CASSSGTSGRGASREQYF.

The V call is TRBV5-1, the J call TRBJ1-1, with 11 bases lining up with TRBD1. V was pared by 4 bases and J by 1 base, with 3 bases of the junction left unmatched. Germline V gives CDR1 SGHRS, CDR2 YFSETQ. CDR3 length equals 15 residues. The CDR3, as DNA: TGCGCCAGCAGCACGGGACAGGGGGAGAACACTGAAGCTTTCTTT. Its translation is CASSTGQGENTEAFF.

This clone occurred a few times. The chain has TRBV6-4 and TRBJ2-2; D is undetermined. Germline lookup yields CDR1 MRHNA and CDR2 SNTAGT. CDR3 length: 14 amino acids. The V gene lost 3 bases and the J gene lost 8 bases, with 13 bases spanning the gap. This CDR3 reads CASSERTEAGELFF. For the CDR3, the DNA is TGTGCCAGCAGTGAGAGAACAGAAGCTGGGGAGCTGTTTTTT.

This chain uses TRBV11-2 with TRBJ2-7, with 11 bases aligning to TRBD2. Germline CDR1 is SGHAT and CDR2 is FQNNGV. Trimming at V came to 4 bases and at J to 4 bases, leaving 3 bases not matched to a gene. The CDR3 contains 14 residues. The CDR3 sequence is CASSWGTSGYEQYF. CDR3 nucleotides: TGTGCCAGCAGCTGGGGGACTAGCGGTTACGAGCAGTACTTC.

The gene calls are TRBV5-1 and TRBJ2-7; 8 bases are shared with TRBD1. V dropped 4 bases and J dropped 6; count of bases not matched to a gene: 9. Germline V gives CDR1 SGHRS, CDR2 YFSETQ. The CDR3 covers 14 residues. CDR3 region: CASSLGQGSAEQYF. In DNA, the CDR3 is TGCGCCAGCAGCCTTGGACAGGGATCGGCCGAGCAGTACTTC. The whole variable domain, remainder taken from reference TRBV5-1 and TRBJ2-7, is KAGVTQTPRYLIKTRGQQVTLSCSPISGHRSVSWYQQTPGQGLQFLFEYFSETQRNKGNFPGRFSGRQFSNSRSEMNVSTLELGDSALYLCASSLGQGSAEQYFGPGTRLTVT.

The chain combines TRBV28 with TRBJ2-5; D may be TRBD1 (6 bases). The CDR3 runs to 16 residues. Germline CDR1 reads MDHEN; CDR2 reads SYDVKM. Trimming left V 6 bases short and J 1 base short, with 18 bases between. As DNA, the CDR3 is TGTGCCAGCAGCCCCCCCAGGGGCGCCCGCCAAGAGACCCAGTACTTC. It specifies CASSPPRGARQETQYF.

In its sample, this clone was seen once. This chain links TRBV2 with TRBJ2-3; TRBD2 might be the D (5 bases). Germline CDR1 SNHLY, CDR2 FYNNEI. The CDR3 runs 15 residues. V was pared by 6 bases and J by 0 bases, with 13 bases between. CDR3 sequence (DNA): TGTGCCAGCAGCGGATTTCGGACTAGCACAGATACGCAGTATTTT. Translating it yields CASSGFRTSTDTQYF.

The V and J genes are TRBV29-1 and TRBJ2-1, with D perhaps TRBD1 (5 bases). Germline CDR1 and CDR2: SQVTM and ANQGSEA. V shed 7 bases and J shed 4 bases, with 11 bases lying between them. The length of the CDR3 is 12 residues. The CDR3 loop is CSAEDSYNEQFF. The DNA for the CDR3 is TGCAGCGCCGAAGACAGTTACAATGAGCAGTTCTTC.

The CDR3 DNA is TGTGCCAGCAGCCAAACACAGGGGGTGATGCAGTATTTT. Protein sequence: CASSQTQGVMQYF. This chain links TRBV25-1 with TRBJ2-3, with 8 bases identical to TRBD1. The V gene's germline CDR1 is MGHDK and CDR2 SYGVNS. The CDR3 has 13 residues. With 6 bases clipped from V and 11 bases from J, the junction kept 10 bases outside the gene matches.

CDR3 loop: CASSQGPGLYGGGEQYF. CDR3 bases: TGTGCCAGCAGCCAAGGTCCCGGACTCTATGGGGGAGGCGAGCAGTACTTC. The chain joins TRBV3-1 (or the pseudogene TRBV3-2) to TRBJ2-7, with D possibly TRBD2 on 6 matching bases. This CDR3 contains 17 residues. Germline-derived CDR1 and CDR2 are LGHDT and YNNKEL (reference sequence). V was clipped by 1 base and J by 6 bases, with 22 bases between them.

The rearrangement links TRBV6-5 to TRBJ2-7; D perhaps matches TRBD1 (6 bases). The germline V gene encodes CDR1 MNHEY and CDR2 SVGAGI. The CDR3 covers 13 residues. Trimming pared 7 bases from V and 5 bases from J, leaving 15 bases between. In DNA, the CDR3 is TGTGCCAGCAAAAAAACAGGGACGCACGAGCAGTACTTC. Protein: CASKKTGTHEQYF.

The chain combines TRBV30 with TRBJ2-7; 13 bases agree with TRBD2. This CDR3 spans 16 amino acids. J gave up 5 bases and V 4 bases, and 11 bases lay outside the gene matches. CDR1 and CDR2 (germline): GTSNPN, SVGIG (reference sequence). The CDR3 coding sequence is TGTGCCTGGACTGGACTAGCGGGAGTCGTTCTCCACGAGCAGTACTTC. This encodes CAWTGLAGVVLHEQYF.

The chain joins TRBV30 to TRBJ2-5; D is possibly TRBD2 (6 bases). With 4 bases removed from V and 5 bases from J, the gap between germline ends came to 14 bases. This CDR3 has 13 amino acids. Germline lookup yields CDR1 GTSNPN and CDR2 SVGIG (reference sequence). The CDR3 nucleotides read TGTGCCTGGAAGGGCCGACTAGTCGAGACCCAGTACTTC. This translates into CAWKGRLVETQYF.

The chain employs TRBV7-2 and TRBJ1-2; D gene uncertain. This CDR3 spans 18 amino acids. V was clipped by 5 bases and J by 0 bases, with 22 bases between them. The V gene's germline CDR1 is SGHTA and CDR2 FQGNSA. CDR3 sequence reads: CASSPGRRGLQANYGYTF. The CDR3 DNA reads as TGTGCCAGCAGCCCCGGCCGGCGAGGACTGCAAGCTAACTATGGCTACACCTTC.

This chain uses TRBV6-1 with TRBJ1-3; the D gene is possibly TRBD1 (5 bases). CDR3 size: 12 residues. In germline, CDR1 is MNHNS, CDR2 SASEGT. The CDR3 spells CASQTVGNTIYF. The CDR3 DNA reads TGTGCGTCTCAGACAGTTGGAAACACCATATATTTT.

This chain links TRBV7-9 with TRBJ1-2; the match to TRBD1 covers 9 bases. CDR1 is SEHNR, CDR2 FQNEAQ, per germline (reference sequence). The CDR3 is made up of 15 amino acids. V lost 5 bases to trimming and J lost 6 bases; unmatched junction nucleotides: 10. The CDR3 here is CASSGSRDRADGYTF. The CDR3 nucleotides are TGTGCCAGCAGCGGAAGTCGGGACAGGGCTGATGGCTACACCTTC.

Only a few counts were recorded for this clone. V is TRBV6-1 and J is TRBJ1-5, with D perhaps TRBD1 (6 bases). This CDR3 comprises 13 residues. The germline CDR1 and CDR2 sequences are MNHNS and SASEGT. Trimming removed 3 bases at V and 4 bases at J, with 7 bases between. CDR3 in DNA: TGTGCCAGCAGTGACCAGGGGAATCAGCCCCAGCATTTT. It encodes CASSDQGNQPQHF.